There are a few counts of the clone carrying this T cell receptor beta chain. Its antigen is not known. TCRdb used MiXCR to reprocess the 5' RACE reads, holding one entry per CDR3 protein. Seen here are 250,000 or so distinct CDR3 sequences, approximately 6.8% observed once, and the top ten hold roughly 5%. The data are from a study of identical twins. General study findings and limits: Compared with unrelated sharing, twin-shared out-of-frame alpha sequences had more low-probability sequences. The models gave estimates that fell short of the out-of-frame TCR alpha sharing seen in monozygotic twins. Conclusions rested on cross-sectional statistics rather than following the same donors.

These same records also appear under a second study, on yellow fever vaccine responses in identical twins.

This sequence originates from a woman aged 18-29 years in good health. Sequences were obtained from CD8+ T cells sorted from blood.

CDR3 protein: CSVEGGIRTSIRMVSDNEQFF. CDR3 coding DNA: TGCAGCGTTGAAGGGGGGATTAGGACTAGCATTCGAATGGTCTCTGACAATGAGCAGTTCTTC. The chain links TRBV29-1 to TRBJ2-1, with 8 positions matching TRBD2. The CDR3 is made up of 21 amino acids. Trimming took 1 base from V and 5 from J; bases not matched to a gene: 25. CDR1 and CDR2 (germline): SQVTM, ANQGSEA.